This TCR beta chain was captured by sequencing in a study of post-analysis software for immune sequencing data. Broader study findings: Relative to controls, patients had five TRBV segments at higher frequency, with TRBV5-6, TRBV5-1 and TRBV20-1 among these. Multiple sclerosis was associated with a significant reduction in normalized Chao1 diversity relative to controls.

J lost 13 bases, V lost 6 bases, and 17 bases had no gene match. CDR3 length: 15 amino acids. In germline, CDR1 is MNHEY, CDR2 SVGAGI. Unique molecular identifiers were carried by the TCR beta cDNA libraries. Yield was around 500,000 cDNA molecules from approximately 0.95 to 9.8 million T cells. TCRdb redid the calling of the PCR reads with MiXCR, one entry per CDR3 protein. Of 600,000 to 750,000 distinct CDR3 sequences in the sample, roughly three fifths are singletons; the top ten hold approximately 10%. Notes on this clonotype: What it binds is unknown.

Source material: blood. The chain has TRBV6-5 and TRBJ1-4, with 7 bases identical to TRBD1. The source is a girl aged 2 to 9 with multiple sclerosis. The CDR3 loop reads CASRDRDSHYPSLFF. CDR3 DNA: TGTGCCAGCAGAGACCGGGACAGTCACTATCCCTCACTGTTTTTT.